The rows below give T cell receptor beta chains drawn from one sample of a study of T cell responses to AZD1222 COVID-19 vaccine. Measured with immunoSEQ multiplex PCR; TCRdb has only the in-frame clones, and not every one. Among about 120,000 clones, roughly 89% were seen once, and the ten largest hold around 8.6%. The sample consisted of peripheral blood, taken on day 0 of AZD1222 vaccination. The receptors were sampled from an adult in good health. Each CDR3 is given with its conserved first and last residue. Each record gives: J gene, D gene, CDR3 length, V gene, clone size, CDR3 DNA, CDR3 protein. The D gene is left open where the match is weak. Rows give clone size only sometimes, using once, few, many, or a class for an expanded clone.

>TRBJ2-4|TRBD1|14|TRBV9|once
TGTGCCAGCAGCGTCCAGACAGGGGGATACATTCAGTACTTC
CASSVQTGGYIQYF
>TRBJ2-7|NA|15|TRBV3-1/TRBV3-2|NA
TGTGCCAGCAGCCAAGAGGGGCCAGGGGTGTACGAGCAGTACTTC
CASSQEGPGVYEQYF
>TRBJ1-4|NA|15|TRBV18|NA
TGTGCCAGCCCACTTGGGAGCCGGGTTAATGAAAAACTGTTTTTT
CASPLGSRVNEKLFF
>TRBJ2-2|NA|12|TRBV7-8|NA
TGTGCCGGTAGACGGGGGTCCGGGGAGCTGTTTTTT
CAGRRGSGELFF
>TRBJ1-1|NA|13|TRBV5-4|NA
TGTGCCAGCGGGATGGGCATGAACACTGAAGCTTTCTTT
CASGMGMNTEAFF
>TRBJ2-3|NA|15|TRBV5-1|NA
TGCGCCAGCAGCCCGGAGGGTCAGAGCACAGATACGCAGTATTTT
CASSPEGQSTDTQYF
>TRBJ1-2|NA|13|TRBV3-1/TRBV3-2|NA
TGTGCCAGCAGCCAAGTAGAAAGGGATGGCTACACCTTC
CASSQVERDGYTF
>TRBJ2-7|TRBD2|17|TRBV19|NA
TGTGCCAGTAGTACCTACCCAGACAACGGACTAGCGGGTGAGCAGTACTTC
CASSTYPDNGLAGEQYF
>TRBJ2-7|NA|12|TRBV7-2|NA
TGTGCCAGCAGATCTCGAGGCTACGAGCAGTACTTC
CASRSRGYEQYF
>TRBJ2-3|TRBD2|19|TRBV11-2|NA
TGTGCCAGCAGCTTAACGACCGGGACTAGCGGGAGGGCGAGGGCTACGCAGTATTTT
CASSLTTGTSGRARATQYF
>TRBJ2-7|NA|13|TRBV5-1|NA
TGCGCCAGCAGCTTGCAGGGTGTCTACGAGCAGTACTTC
CASSLQGVYEQYF
>TRBJ1-5|TRBD1|16|TRBV5-1|NA
TGCGCCAGCAGCTTAGACAGGGGGGATAGCAATCAGCCCCAGCATTTT
CASSLDRGDSNQPQHF
>TRBJ2-5|NA|9|TRBV23-1|NA
TGCGCCAGCAGGATGACCCAGTACTTC
CASRMTQYF
>TRBJ2-7|NA|14|TRBV6-5|once
TGTGCCAGCACCCTGACAGGTCCAATTTACGAGCAGTACTTC
CASTLTGPIYEQYF
>TRBJ2-7|NA|13|TRBV6-2/TRBV6-3|NA
TGTGCCAGCAGTTTCGCTGGGAGCTACGAGCAGTACTTC
CASSFAGSYEQYF
>TRBJ1-5|TRBD1|15|TRBV7-2|few
TGTGCCAGCAGCCCCGGGACAGGGTGGAGTCAGCCCCAGCATTTT
CASSPGTGWSQPQHF
>TRBJ2-7|NA|13|TRBV21-1|NA
TGTGCCAGCAGCCATATTCGAACGGCAGAGCAGTACTTC
CASSHIRTAEQYF
>TRBJ2-3|NA|13|TRBV9|NA
TGTGCCAGCAGAGCGGACACCACAGATACGCAGTATTTT
CASRADTTDTQYF
>TRBJ1-6|TRBD1|15|TRBV5-8|NA
TGTGCCAGCAGCTTTACGGGACAGTTAAACTCACCCCTCCACTTT
CASSFTGQLNSPLHF
>TRBJ2-3|TRBD1|14|TRBV2|NA
TGTGCCAGCAGGAAACAGGGGGCAACAGATACGCAGTATTTT
CASRKQGATDTQYF
>TRBJ2-7|NA|15|TRBV6-5|NA
TGTGCCAGCAGGAGCCGGCAGGGATTACACTACGAGCAGTACTTC
CASRSRQGLHYEQYF
>TRBJ2-3|NA|15|TRBV3-1/TRBV3-2|NA
TGTGCCAGCAGCCAAGTAGGAGGAAGCACAGATACGCAGTATTTT
CASSQVGGSTDTQYF
>TRBJ1-4|NA|15|TRBV28|NA
TGTGCCAGCAACCGGGGAGCCGCAACTAATGAAAAACTGTTTTTT
CASNRGAATNEKLFF
>TRBJ1-1|TRBD1|14|TRBV7-9|NA
TGTGCCAGCAGCGCGGGGACAGGGGGCACTGAAGCTTTCTTT
CASSAGTGGTEAFF
>TRBJ2-1|TRBD2|15|TRBV7-3|NA
TGTGCCAGCAGCTTAGAAGCTAGCGGGAGGACGGAGTGGTTCTTC
CASSLEASGRTEWFF
>TRBJ2-5|NA|13|TRBV6-5|NA
TGTGCCAGCACTGGGGGGGGGCTGGAGACCCAGTACTTC
CASTGGGLETQYF
>TRBJ2-7|TRBD1|15|TRBV28|NA
TGTGCCAGCAGTATCCCCGGGACAGGGACATACGAGCAGTACTTC
CASSIPGTGTYEQYF
>TRBJ1-5|NA|13|TRBV29-1|NA
TGCAGCGTTGTCGCGTCTCAGGGGCAGCCCCAGCATTTT
CSVVASQGQPQHF
>TRBJ1-5|NA|12|TRBV7-2|NA
TGTGCCAGCAGCCCAGTTCATCAGCCCCAGCATTTT
CASSPVHQPQHF
>TRBJ2-2|TRBD2|18|TRBV5-1|NA
TGCGCCAGCAGCTCAGGACTAGCGGGAGGGCCGGGCACCGGGGAGCTGTTTTTT
CASSSGLAGGPGTGELFF
>TRBJ2-5|TRBD1|14|TRBV10-2|NA
TGCGCCAGCAAATGGACAGGGCTGGAAGAGACCCAGTACTTC
CASKWTGLEETQYF
>TRBJ2-1|NA|12|TRBV7-9|few
TGTGCCAGCAGCCCCTCCTGGCTCGAGCAGTTCTTC
CASSPSWLEQFF
>TRBJ1-1|NA|15|TRBV27|NA
TGTGCCAGCAGTCCCTATCGGGAGGTGCGGGCTGAAGCTTTCTTT
CASSPYREVRAEAFF
>TRBJ1-1|NA|13|TRBV10-2|NA
TGCGCCAGCAGTGGATTGCGAGGGACTGAAGCTTTCTTT
CASSGLRGTEAFF
>TRBJ2-7|NA|16|TRBV18|NA
TGTGCCAGCTCACCAGGCGGGCAGACTAGCTCCTACGAGCAGTACTTC
CASSPGGQTSSYEQYF
>TRBJ2-3|TRBD1|15|TRBV6-5|NA
TGTGCCAGCAGTCTGACAGGGATGGCCACAGATACGCAGTATTTT
CASSLTGMATDTQYF
>TRBJ2-3|NA|15|TRBV11-2|NA
TGTGCCAGCAGCTACTACCGTGGGGGGGCGGATACGCAGTATTTT
CASSYYRGGADTQYF
>TRBJ2-1|TRBD2|19|TRBV12-5|NA
TGTGCTAGTGGTTTCGGGACTAGCGGAACTTCGAGCTCCTACAATGAGCAGTTCTTC
CASGFGTSGTSSSYNEQFF
>TRBJ1-4|TRBD1|15|TRBV28|NA
TGTGCCAGCAGTCCCGGGGACAGGAGTAATGAAAAACTGTTTTTT
CASSPGDRSNEKLFF
>TRBJ1-1|NA|14|TRBV7-3|NA
TGTGCCAGCAGCCGCGGACCTCCTAGGACTGAAGCTTTCTTT
CASSRGPPRTEAFF
>TRBJ2-7|TRBD1|14|TRBV2|once
TGTGCCAGCGGCGCGGTGACAGGGGGGTACGAGCAGTACTTC
CASGAVTGGYEQYF
>TRBJ2-7|TRBD1|14|TRBV11-3|NA
TGTGCCAGCAGCTCGGGACAGCGTACCTACGAGCAGTACTTC
CASSSGQRTYEQYF
>TRBJ2-7|NA|13|TRBV19|NA
TGTGCCAGTAGTATCGTCTCGGGTCCCGAGCAGTACTTC
CASSIVSGPEQYF
>TRBJ2-3|NA|15|TRBV7-3|NA
TGTGCCAGCAGCTTAAGGCCAGGGTACACAGATACGCAGTATTTT
CASSLRPGYTDTQYF
>TRBJ1-6|TRBD1|15|TRBV6-5|NA
TGTGCCAGCAGTACCGGGACAGCCGATGGTTCACCCCTCCACTTT
CASSTGTADGSPLHF
>TRBJ2-7|NA|14|TRBV6-6|NA
TGTGCCAGCATCGACCGACTAGTGGGTTTCGAGCAGTACTTC
CASIDRLVGFEQYF
>TRBJ1-2|NA|17|TRBV4-1|once
TGCGCCAGCAGCCAAGCTTGGGTCACCAGAGGTAACTATGGCTACACCTTC
CASSQAWVTRGNYGYTF
>TRBJ1-5|TRBD1|16|TRBV2|NA
TGTGCCAGCAGTGGACAGGGGGCTAAGGGCAATCAGCCCCAGCATTTT
CASSGQGAKGNQPQHF
>TRBJ2-2|NA|18|TRBV1|NA
TGCACCAGCAGCCTACATCCCGGGACTGGGGTCAAAGCCGGGGAGCTGTTTTTT
CTSSLHPGTGVKAGELFF
>TRBJ1-1|TRBD1|12|TRBV5-1|NA
TGCGCCAGCAGCCTACAGGGGGCGCCAGCTTTCTTT
CASSLQGAPAFF